This paragraph reports one TCR beta chain. Antigen: not known. It was at deep level that the assay was run. This table comes from immunoSEQ multiplex PCR, and its TCRdb copy is limited to in-frame clones, with some not included. Found here are 950,000 to 1,200,000 clones, around 77% of them singletons; the top ten hold 0.89%. The data originate from a study of shared clonotypes between healthy human individuals. Regarding the study as a whole: Roughly 5% of naive CD4 clonotypes were common to a few donors.

Donors, without exception, were Caucasian adults residing in Nashville, Tennessee. What was sequenced was memory CD4+ T cells from PBMCs. The subset here: CD45RA-negative fraction. The sequence came from a man aged 18-30 years in good health. Some clones in this sample may be carry-over from other donors' samples.

The CDR3 loop is CASSSGRVITGELFF. DNA of the CDR3: TGTGCCAGCAGTTCGGGCAGGGTGATAACCGGGGAGCTGTTTTTT. V and J are TRBV27 and TRBJ2-2, with D tentatively TRBD1 (5 bases). This CDR3 contains 15 residues. The V end lost 4 bases, the J end lost 5 bases, and 14 bases lay between the germline ends. Germline CDR1 MNHEY, CDR2 SMNVEV (reference sequence).